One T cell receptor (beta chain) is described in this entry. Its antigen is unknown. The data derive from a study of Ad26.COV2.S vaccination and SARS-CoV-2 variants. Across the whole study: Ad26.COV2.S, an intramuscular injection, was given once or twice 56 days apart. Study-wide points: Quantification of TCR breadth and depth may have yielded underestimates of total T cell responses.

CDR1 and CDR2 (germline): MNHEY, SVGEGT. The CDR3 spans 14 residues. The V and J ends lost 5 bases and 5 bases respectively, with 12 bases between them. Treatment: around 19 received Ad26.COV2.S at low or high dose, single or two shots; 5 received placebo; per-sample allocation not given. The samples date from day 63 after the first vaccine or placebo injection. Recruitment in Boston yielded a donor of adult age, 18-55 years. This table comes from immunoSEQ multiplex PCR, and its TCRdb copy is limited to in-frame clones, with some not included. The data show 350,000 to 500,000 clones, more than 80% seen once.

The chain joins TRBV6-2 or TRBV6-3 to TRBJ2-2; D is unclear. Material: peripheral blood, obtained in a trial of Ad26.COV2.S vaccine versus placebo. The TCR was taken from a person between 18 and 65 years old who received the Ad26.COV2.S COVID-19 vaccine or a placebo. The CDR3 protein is CASSQSLGTGELFF. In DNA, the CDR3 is TGTGCCAGCAGTCAAAGCTTGGGGACCGGGGAGCTGTTTTTT.